What follows are 23 T cell receptor beta chains derived from one specimen sequenced in a study of blood T cell repertoires in COVID-19. Profiling relied on immunoSEQ multiplex PCR, and the TCRdb table lists in-frame clones only, not all of them. Here the sample spans 89,000 or so clones, roughly 96% being singletons. The sequenced material came from peripheral blood. The origin of the receptors is a human donor with active COVID-19. The donor label of this sample is uncertain.

The chain couples TRBV11-2 to TRBJ2-1; the match to TRBD1 covers 7 bases. Germline-derived CDR1 and CDR2 are SGHAT and FQNNGV. J gave up 4 bases and V 5 bases, and 11 bases lay outside the gene matches. CDR3 length: 16 residues. This chain's CDR3 is CASSVEGTVQYNEQFF. CDR3 DNA: TGTGCCAGCAGCGTCGAAGGGACAGTTCAATACAATGAGCAGTTCTTC. The full variable domain, completed using reference TRBV11-2 and TRBJ2-1, is EAGVAQSPRYKIIEKRQSVAFWCNPISGHATLYWYQQILGQGPKLLIQFQNNGVVDDSQLPKDRFSAERLKGVDSTLKIQPAKLEDSAVYLCASSVEGTVQYNEQFFGPGTRLTVL.

The chain employs TRBV5-6 and TRBJ1-1; 7 bases match TRBD1. This CDR3 is built from 15 residues. V was pared by 4 bases and J by 2 bases, with 8 bases of the junction left unmatched. The germline V gene encodes CDR1 SGHDT and CDR2 YYEEEE. The CDR3 loop is CASSVAGTANTEAFF. The DNA of the CDR3 is TGTGCCAGCAGCGTGGCCGGGACAGCTAACACTGAAGCTTTCTTT.

V gene TRBV11-2 combines with J gene TRBJ1-1, with D tentatively TRBD1 (5 bases). V dropped 8 bases and J dropped 5 bases, with 9 bases sitting between them. CDR3 size: 11 residues. The germline V gene encodes CDR1 SGHAT and CDR2 FQNNGV. DNA for the CDR3: TGTGCCAGCGGCGGGGGAACTGAAGCTTTCTTT. Translation gives CASGGGTEAFF.

The chain recombines TRBV7-9 with TRBJ2-3; TRBD2 agrees at 13 bases. The CDR3 consists of 16 residues. With V trimmed by 5 bases and J by 2 bases, 4 bases remained unmatched. Per the germline V gene, CDR1 is SEHNR and CDR2 is FQNEAQ (reference sequence). Here the CDR3 DNA reads TGTGCCAGCAGCCTGACTAGCGGGAGGCCCACAGATACGCAGTATTTT. This encodes CASSLTSGRPTDTQYF.

The chain combines TRBV2 with TRBJ2-7; TRBD2 matches 10 bases. Losses at the gene ends were 8 bases for V and 0 bases for J; bases not matched to a gene: 4. CDR3 length: 14 residues. Germline V gene lookup returns CDR1 SNHLY and CDR2 FYNNEI. The chain's CDR3 is CASSWTSGSYEQYF. Here the CDR3 DNA reads TGTGCCAGCTCGTGGACTAGCGGCTCCTACGAGCAGTACTTC.

This chain links TRBV7-2 with TRBJ1-5, with TRBD1 as a possible D gene (6 bases). Germline CDR1 and CDR2: SGHTA and FQGNSA. The CDR3 is made up of 15 amino acids. Trimming removed 6 bases at V and 0 bases at J, with 12 bases between. The CDR3 sequence: CASRLDSNSNQPQHF. The CDR3 DNA reads TGTGCCAGCAGATTGGACAGCAATAGCAATCAGCCCCAGCATTTT.

V is TRBV29-1 and J is TRBJ1-2; D possibly corresponds to TRBD1 (5 bases). The CDR3 sequence is 14 residues long. CDR1 SQVTM and CDR2 ANQGSEA come from the germline V gene. The V gene lost 6 bases and the J gene lost 0 bases, with 14 bases spanning the gap. DNA for the CDR3: TGCAGCGTGGATGGAACAGGCCCTAACTATGGCTACACCTTC. It codes for CSVDGTGPNYGYTF. Based on the CDR3 plus reference TRBV29-1 and TRBJ1-2, the full variable domain is SAVISQKPSRDICQRGTSLTIQCQVDSQVTMMFWYRQQPGQSLTLIATANQGSEATYESGFVIDKFPISRPNLTFSTLTVSNMSPEDSSIYLCSVDGTGPNYGYTFGSGTRLTVV.

The rearrangement links TRBV11-3 to TRBJ1-1; D uncertain. V lost 7 bases and J 4 bases, leaving 10 bases between the germline ends. CDR3 length equals 12 residues. Germline V gives CDR1 SGHNT, CDR2 YENEEA. CDR3 amino acids: CASIGRGTEAFF. Written as DNA, the CDR3 is TGTGCCAGCATTGGACGGGGCACTGAAGCTTTCTTT.

V usage is TRBV18 and J usage is TRBJ2-7; 7 positions match TRBD1. In germline, CDR1 is KGHSH, CDR2 LQKENI. Trimming at V came to 6 bases and at J to 4 bases, leaving 12 bases not matched to a gene. The CDR3 loop spans 15 amino acids. The CDR3 region is CASSPGTAESYEQYF. The CDR3, as DNA: TGTGCCAGCTCCCCCGGGACAGCGGAATCTTACGAGCAGTACTTC.

The chain recombines TRBV18 with TRBJ1-2; D uncertain. Germline values: CDR1 KGHSH, CDR2 LQKENI. Trimming pared 2 bases from V and 0 bases from J, leaving 10 bases between. The CDR3 is 15 amino acids. The CDR3, as DNA: TGTGCCAGCTCACCATCGTCAACTGCTAACTATGGCTACACCTTC. It is translated as CASSPSSTANYGYTF.

This clone was found once. V is TRBV18 and J is TRBJ1-5; D gene ambiguous. The V end lost 2 bases, the J end lost 3 bases, and 11 bases lay between the germline ends. The CDR3 loop spans 15 amino acids. Germline CDR1 and CDR2: KGHSH and LQKENI. As DNA, the CDR3 is TGTGCCAGCTCACCAAGGAGTTCGACCAATCAGCCCCAGCATTTT. It is translated as CASSPRSSTNQPQHF.

The table lists this clone with a count of one. This chain links TRBV5-4 with TRBJ2-3, with TRBD1 as a possible D gene (6 bases). This CDR3 spans 14 amino acids. V lost 3 bases and J 6 bases, leaving 14 bases between the germline ends. The germline V gene has CDR1 SGHNT and CDR2 YYREEE (reference sequence). The CDR3 here is CASSSRTERDTQYF. CDR3 nucleotide sequence: TGTGCCAGCAGCTCCCGGACAGAGAGGGATACGCAGTATTTT. The full variable domain, in which reference TRBV5-4 and TRBJ2-3 provide the parts outside the CDR3, is ETGVTQSPTHLIKTRGQQVTLRCSSQSGHNTVSWYQQALGQGPQFIFQYYREEENGRGNFPPRFSGLQFPNYSSELNVNALELDDSALYLCASSSRTERDTQYFGPGTRLTVL.

The rearrangement joins TRBV9 to TRBJ2-2; TRBD1 agrees at 8 bases. This CDR3 has 15 residues. The germline gives CDR1 SGDLS, CDR2 YYNGEE. Trimming at V came to 2 bases and at J to 8 bases, leaving 8 bases not matched to a gene. The CDR3: CASSVTGTGGGELFF. Here the CDR3 DNA reads TGTGCCAGCAGCGTTACCGGGACAGGTGGTGGGGAGCTGTTTTTT.

This sequence joins TRBV6-5 and TRBJ1-5; a possible D gene is TRBD1 (6 bases). This CDR3 contains 14 residues. The germline V gene has CDR1 MNHEY and CDR2 SVGAGI. V was shortened by 6 bases and J by 1 base, with 10 bases between the two germline ends. The CDR3 region has the DNA TGTGCCAGCAGCCACAGGGACAGCAATCAGCCCCAGCATTTT. Encoded protein: CASSHRDSNQPQHF.

V is TRBV20-1 and J is TRBJ2-3; a weak D match, TRBD2 (5 bases). The germline V gene has CDR1 DFQATT and CDR2 SNEGSKA (reference sequence). The CDR3 extends over 10 amino acids. V gave up 6 bases and J gave up 5 bases, with 6 bases separating them. This chain's CDR3 is CSASGDTQYF. For the CDR3, the DNA is TGCAGTGCCAGCGGAGATACGCAGTATTTT.

This chain uses TRBV6-5 with TRBJ1-5; D ambiguous. V was shortened by 8 bases and J by 0 bases, with 8 bases between the two germline ends. The CDR3 has 13 amino acids. Germline V gene sequence: CDR1 MNHEY, CDR2 SVGAGI. CDR3: CASRSHSNQPQHF. In DNA, the CDR3 is TGTGCCAGCCGCAGTCATAGCAATCAGCCCCAGCATTTT.

J is TRBJ1-5 and V is TRBV28, with 10 positions matching TRBD1. Germline trimming cut 6 bases from V and 8 bases from J; bases unmatched to any gene: 7. Germline lookup yields CDR1 MDHEN and CDR2 SYDVKM. The CDR3 consists of 14 residues. CDR3 sequence reads: CASSPTGGMKPQHF. In DNA form, the CDR3 reads TGTGCCAGCAGCCCGACAGGGGGCATGAAGCCCCAGCATTTT.

Written as DNA, the CDR3 is TGTGCCAGCAGCGTAGGGGGCACCCTGGGCTACGAGCAGTACTTC. The encoded protein is CASSVGGTLGYEQYF. The rearrangement uses TRBV9 and TRBJ2-7; possible D gene TRBD1, 5 bases. The germline V and J ends were trimmed by 0 bases and 3 bases, with 13 bases remaining between them. Germline CDR1 SGDLS, CDR2 YYNGEE. This CDR3 is 15 amino acids long. Full variable domain (remainder filled in from reference TRBV9 and TRBJ2-7): DSGVTQTPKHLITATGQRVTLRCSPRSGDLSVYWYQQSLDQGLQFLIQYYNGEERAKGNILERFSAQQFPDLHSELNLSSLELGDSALYFCASSVGGTLGYEQYFGPGTRLTVT.

This clone showed up just once. The gene calls are TRBV10-3 and TRBJ2-2; weak D call: TRBD1 (5 bases). The CDR3 is made up of 15 amino acids. Trimming shortened V by 5 bases and J by 4 bases, and 14 bases separated the two germline ends. The V gene's germline CDR1 is ENHRY and CDR2 SYGVKD. CDR3 sequence (DNA): TGTGCCATCAGTCCGACAGACGGCACCACCGGGGAGCTGTTTTTT. Translation: CAISPTDGTTGELFF.

The V call is TRBV3-1 (or the pseudogene TRBV3-2), the J call TRBJ2-7; D is ambiguous. Trimming shortened V by 3 bases and J by 0 bases, and 15 bases separated the two germline ends. CDR1 is LGHDT, CDR2 YNNKEL, per germline (reference sequence). This CDR3 contains 16 residues. The CDR3 reads CASSQPGKIFSYEQYF. CDR3 nucleotide sequence: TGTGCCAGCAGCCAGCCAGGCAAAATTTTCTCCTACGAGCAGTACTTC.

The chain joins TRBV10-3 to TRBJ2-5; 12 positions agree with TRBD2. Germline CDR1 is ENHRY and CDR2 is SYGVKD. Trimming cost V 5 bases and J 9 bases; bases outside gene matches: 10. There are 15 residues in the CDR3. CDR3 DNA sequence: TGTGCCATCAGTACCGGACTAGCGGGGCAGGAGGCCCAGTACTTC. Protein sequence: CAISTGLAGQEAQYF.

The chain recombines TRBV25-1 with TRBJ2-3; 10 bases agree with TRBD2. This CDR3 contains 17 residues. V trimming: 1 base; J trimming: 6 bases; junction bases outside the gene matches: 10. Germline assignment: CDR1 MGHDK and CDR2 SYGVNS. The CDR3 protein is CASSELMVAGGGDTQYF. CDR3 in DNA: TGTGCCAGCAGTGAATTGATGGTAGCGGGAGGCGGCGATACGCAGTATTTT.

This clone was observed a single time. For the CDR3, the DNA is TGTGCCAGCACTGGGACTAGCGGAACCTACGAGCAGTACTTC. As protein: CASTGTSGTYEQYF. The V call is TRBV6-5, the J call TRBJ2-7; 11 nucleotides match TRBD2. V shed 7 bases and J 2 bases; nucleotides not matched to a gene: 4. Germline V gene lookup returns CDR1 MNHEY and CDR2 SVGAGI. This CDR3 comprises 14 residues.